A selection of T cell receptor beta chains follows, all from one sample in a study of T cells after yellow fever vaccination. TCRdb recomputed calls from the 5' RACE reads with MiXCR, one row per CDR3 protein. The sample lists some 390,000 distinct CDR3 sequences; approximately 6% were seen once. The sample consisted of PBMCs, taken 5 days after the yellow fever booster vaccination. All receptors derive from a man aged 25 to 45 who received the YFV17D yellow fever vaccine. Each CDR3 is given with its conserved first and last residue. D genes are given only for firm matches. Clone size appears in some rows only: once, few, many, or a class for an expanded clone.

J gene,D gene,clone size,V gene,CDR3 length,CDR3 protein,CDR3 DNA
TRBJ2-7,.,.,TRBV25-1,13,CASSGAGPYEQYF,TGTGCCAGCAGTGGAGCAGGACCCTACGAGCAGTACTTC
TRBJ2-5,TRBD2,.,TRBV7-2,21,CASSPRPINLRKTSGKETQYF,TGTGCCAGCAGCCCCCGACCTATCAATTTGAGGAAGACTAGCGGGAAAGAGACCCAGTACTTC
TRBJ2-1,.,.,TRBV11-2,20,CASSSRVDSPYLRSYNEQFF,TGTGCCAGCAGCTCCAGGGTGGACAGCCCCTATCTTCGCTCCTACAATGAGCAGTTCTTC
TRBJ2-1,TRBD2,many,TRBV25-1,15,CASSASGRDLNEQFF,TGTGCCAGCAGTGCCAGCGGGAGGGACCTTAATGAGCAGTTCTTC
TRBJ1-2,.,.,TRBV6-2/TRBV6-3,13,CASSYSRVDGYTF,TGTGCCAGCAGTTACAGCCGGGTGGATGGCTACACCTTC
TRBJ2-1,TRBD1,.,TRBV11-3,15,CASSPGQAEVGEQFF,TGTGCCAGCAGCCCGGGACAGGCGGAGGTAGGTGAGCAGTTCTTC
TRBJ2-1,TRBD1,many,TRBV4-3,17,CASSQEGSGTGGNEQFF,TGCGCCAGCAGCCAAGAGGGGTCCGGGACAGGGGGCAATGAGCAGTTCTTC
TRBJ2-7,.,.,TRBV20-1,15,CSARDLGPTLYEQYF,TGCAGTGCTAGAGATCTGGGACCTACTTTATACGAGCAGTACTTC
TRBJ2-3,TRBD2,many,TRBV7-2,14,CASSLAGREDTQYF,TGTGCCAGCAGCTTAGCCGGGCGGGAGGATACGCAGTATTTT
TRBJ2-1,TRBD2,few,TRBV20-1,14,CSATTSVMHNEQFF,TGCAGTGCCACAACTAGCGTAATGCACAATGAGCAGTTCTTC
TRBJ2-7,TRBD1,many,TRBV10-3,13,CAIRSGTAYEQYF,TGTGCCATCAGATCCGGGACAGCCTACGAGCAGTACTTC
TRBJ1-5,.,few,TRBV19,14,CASTSRRSNQPQHF,TGTGCCAGTACCTCGAGAAGGAGCAATCAGCCCCAGCATTTT
TRBJ2-3,TRBD2,many,TRBV20-1,14,CSAKLAADADTQYF,TGCAGTGCTAAACTAGCGGCAGACGCAGATACGCAGTATTTT
TRBJ2-6,.,.,TRBV19,14,CASTPGQAANVLTF,TGTGCCAGTACCCCGGGACAAGCTGCCAACGTCCTGACTTTC
TRBJ2-5,TRBD1,.,TRBV20-1,13,CSARFGTVKTQYF,TGCAGTGCTAGATTCGGGACAGTAAAGACCCAGTACTTC
TRBJ1-6,.,.,TRBV6-1,14,CASSGQAYNSPLHF,TGTGCCAGCAGTGGACAGGCTTATAATTCACCCCTCCACTTT
TRBJ2-5,.,.,TRBV28,13,CASSTPGSATQYF,TGTGCCAGCAGTACCCCGGGGTCTGCGACCCAGTACTTC
TRBJ2-7,TRBD2,few,TRBV5-6,15,CASSLDPSGNYEQYF,TGTGCCAGCAGCTTGGATCCTAGCGGGAACTACGAGCAGTACTTC
TRBJ2-1,.,.,TRBV7-2,13,CASSRLQDSEGFF,TGTGCCAGCAGCCGATTACAGGACTCGGAGGGGTTCTTC
TRBJ2-3,TRBD2,many,TRBV28,14,CASCTSEYTDTQYF,TGTGCCAGCTGTACTAGCGAATACACAGATACGCAGTATTTT
TRBJ2-3,.,.,TRBV7-2,15,CASSLELGVLDTQYF,TGTGCCAGCAGCTTAGAGCTCGGGGTACTAGATACGCAGTATTTT
TRBJ1-3,.,few,TRBV10-3,11,CAIRADLTIYF,TGTGCCATCAGGGCCGACCTCACCATATATTTT
TRBJ2-1,.,few,TRBV18,15,CASSAGESSYNEQFF,TGTGCCAGCTCAGCCGGGGAGAGCTCCTACAATGAGCAGTTCTTC
TRBJ2-3,.,.,TRBV6-5,15,CASSYPRGITDTQYF,TGTGCCAGCAGTTACCCCAGGGGCATCACAGATACGCAGTATTTT
TRBJ2-5,.,.,TRBV20-1,12,CSAEDNSETQYF,TGCAGTGCTGAGGACAATTCCGAGACCCAGTACTTC
TRBJ2-2,TRBD1,few,TRBV12-3/TRBV12-4,16,CASTKWGGQGAGELFF,TGTGCCAGCACCAAATGGGGGGGACAGGGGGCCGGGGAGCTGTTTTTT
TRBJ1-2,.,.,TRBV20-1,11,CSARPGYGYTF,TGCAGTGCTAGACCGGGCTATGGCTACACCTTC
TRBJ2-7,TRBD1,.,TRBV28,16,CASSLPLQGARNEQYF,TGTGCCAGCAGTTTGCCACTACAGGGGGCGAGGAACGAGCAGTACTTC
TRBJ2-4,.,.,TRBV19,15,CASSDPGVAKNIQYF,TGTGCCAGTAGTGATCCAGGGGTTGCCAAAAACATTCAGTACTTC
TRBJ2-5,TRBD2,many,TRBV6-5,18,CASSSRTSGTFRQETQYF,TGTGCCAGCAGCTCCAGGACTAGCGGGACCTTCCGCCAAGAGACCCAGTACTTC
TRBJ2-3,TRBD2,.,TRBV18,18,CASSPRGGRPQGTDTQYF,TGTGCCAGCTCACCACGAGGCGGGAGGCCCCAAGGCACAGATACGCAGTATTTT
TRBJ2-7,TRBD2,many,TRBV14,16,CASSRGLAGTMHEQYF,TGTGCCAGCAGCCGAGGACTAGCGGGAACAATGCACGAGCAGTACTTC
TRBJ2-1,.,.,TRBV29-1,13,CSASGAYYNEQFF,TGCAGCGCTTCCGGGGCGTACTACAATGAGCAGTTCTTC
TRBJ2-1,TRBD2,.,TRBV27,17,CASRGGLAGGRYNEQFF,TGTGCCAGCAGGGGGGGACTAGCGGGAGGGCGGTACAATGAGCAGTTCTTC
TRBJ2-7,.,few,TRBV6-2/TRBV6-3,12,CASMTSRIEQYF,TGTGCCAGCATGACGTCTCGTATCGAGCAGTACTTC
TRBJ2-7,.,few,TRBV30,13,CAWSVHSPLEQYF,TGTGCCTGGAGTGTACACAGCCCGCTGGAGCAGTACTTC
TRBJ2-1,TRBD1,few,TRBV30,14,CAWRGTGAPNEQFF,TGTGCCTGGAGAGGGACAGGGGCCCCCAATGAGCAGTTCTTC
TRBJ2-1,TRBD1,.,TRBV12-5,14,CASGLVQGYNEQFF,TGTGCTAGTGGTTTGGTACAGGGGTACAATGAGCAGTTCTTC
TRBJ1-4,TRBD1,few,TRBV5-1,16,CASSLGQGAGREKLFF,TGCGCCAGCAGCTTGGGACAGGGGGCCGGAAGGGAAAAACTGTTTTTT
TRBJ2-3,TRBD2,few,TRBV3-1,15,CASSQSSGDRDTQYF,TGTGCCAGCAGCCAAAGTAGCGGGGATAGAGATACGCAGTATTTT
TRBJ2-1,TRBD2,.,TRBV6-2/TRBV6-3,20,CASSYSPGTSGAIFYNEQFF,TGTGCCAGCAGTTACTCCCCTGGGACTAGCGGAGCGATATTCTACAATGAGCAGTTCTTC
TRBJ2-6,TRBD1,few,TRBV12-3/TRBV12-4,17,CASSPTGNQGGANVLTF,TGTGCCAGCAGCCCGACAGGGAACCAGGGTGGGGCCAACGTCCTGACTTTC
TRBJ2-3,.,.,TRBV5-1,15,CASSLNQVITDTQYF,TGCGCCAGCAGCTTGAATCAGGTGATCACAGATACGCAGTATTTT
TRBJ2-7,.,many,TRBV7-2,11,CASSLAVEQYF,TGTGCCAGCAGCTTAGCGGTCGAGCAGTACTTC
TRBJ2-2,TRBD1,few,TRBV19,14,CASSASGGFGELFF,TGTGCCAGTAGTGCCTCAGGGGGCTTCGGGGAGCTGTTTTTT
TRBJ2-7,TRBD2,few,TRBV11-2,20,CASSRTNWGLAGPSSYEQYF,TGTGCCAGCAGCCGCACCAATTGGGGACTAGCGGGACCGAGCTCCTACGAGCAGTACTTC
TRBJ2-3,.,few,TRBV5-4,15,CASSPDSTRTDTQYF,TGTGCCAGCAGCCCGGACTCCACCCGCACAGATACGCAGTATTTT
TRBJ2-3,TRBD2,.,TRBV6-1,12,CASTGRGDTQYF,TGTGCCAGCACCGGGAGGGGAGATACGCAGTATTTT
TRBJ1-2,.,few,TRBV11-2,15,CASSLGGWEEYGYTF,TGTGCCAGCAGCCTGGGGGGATGGGAGGAGTATGGCTACACCTTC
TRBJ1-3,.,few,TRBV20-1,13,CSAVRSFGNTIYF,TGCAGTGCTGTCCGGTCTTTTGGAAACACCATATATTTT
TRBJ2-1,.,few,TRBV30,15,CAWSYGTSSYNEQFF,TGTGCCTGGAGTTATGGAACGAGCTCCTACAATGAGCAGTTCTTC
TRBJ1-2,.,many,TRBV3-1,13,CASSQGHNYGYTF,TGTGCCAGCAGCCAGGGACACAACTATGGCTACACCTTC